This T cell receptor beta chain was found in a study of blood T cells in healthy people across ages. Next came a second PCR, run for about 7 to 11 cycles, which used a sample-barcoded 5' primer along with a J-beta primer mix. In TCRdb, the 5' RACE reads were re-called with MiXCR into one record per CDR3 protein. The sample carries about 1.4 million distinct CDR3 sequences, roughly 59% recorded once. This CDR3 has 12 amino acids. V was shortened by 2 bases and J by 5 bases, with 7 bases between the two germline ends. Looked up from germline, CDR1 is SEHNR and CDR2 is FQNEAQ (reference sequence). The specimen was blood. The receptor's source is a young man in good health. The chain is built from TRBV7-9 and TRBJ2-7; D is undetermined. CDR3 DNA: TGTGCCAGCAGCTTATTAAATGACGAGCAGTACTTC. This gives the protein CASSLLNDEQYF. Based on the CDR3 plus reference TRBV7-9 and TRBJ2-7, the full variable domain is DTGVSQNPRHKITKRGQNVTFRCDPISEHNRLYWYRQTLGQGPEFLTYFQNEAQLEKSRLLSDRFSAERPKGSFSTLEIQRTEQGDSAMYLCASSLLNDEQYFGPGTRLTVT.